This T cell receptor beta chain was recorded in a study of T cell repertoires in cytomegalovirus infection. TCRdb independently ran MiXCR on the reads; one entry per CDR3 protein. The data show roughly 800,000 distinct CDR3 sequences, around 29% seen once. Deletions cut 3 bases from V and 5 bases from J, with 11 bases between. Germline CDR1 SGHRS, CDR2 YFSETQ. CDR3 length equals 13 residues. The sample holds one count of this clonotype. The antigen is undetermined. This clonotype originated in a human donor in good health (CMV status not recorded). Some clones in this sample may be carry-over from other donors' samples. The gene calls are TRBV5-1 and TRBJ1-2, with D perhaps matching TRBD1 (5 bases). The sequenced sample was cultured CD8+ T cells from PBMCs, obtained from culture after CMV antigen stimulation. The CDR3 region has the DNA TGCGCCAGCAGCTCGACAGAAGATTATGGCTACACCTTC. Amino acid sequence: CASSSTEDYGYTF.